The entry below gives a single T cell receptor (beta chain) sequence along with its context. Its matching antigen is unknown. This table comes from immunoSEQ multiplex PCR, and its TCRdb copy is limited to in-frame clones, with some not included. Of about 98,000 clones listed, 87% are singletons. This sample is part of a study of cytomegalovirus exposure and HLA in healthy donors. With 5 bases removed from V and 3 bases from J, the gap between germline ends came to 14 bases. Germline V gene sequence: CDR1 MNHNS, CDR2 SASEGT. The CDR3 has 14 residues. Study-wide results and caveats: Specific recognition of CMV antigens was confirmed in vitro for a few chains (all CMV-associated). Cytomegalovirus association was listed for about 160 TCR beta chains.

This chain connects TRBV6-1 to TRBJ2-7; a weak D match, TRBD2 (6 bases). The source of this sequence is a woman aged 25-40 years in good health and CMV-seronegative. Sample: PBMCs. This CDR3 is CASSTGEWGYEQYF. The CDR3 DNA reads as TGTGCCAGCAGTACGGGGGAGTGGGGCTACGAGCAGTACTTC.